This T cell receptor beta chain was retrieved from a study of T cell changes during pregnancy in multiple sclerosis. Repertoires were generated with immunoSEQ multiplex PCR, while TCRdb's copy carries only in-frame clones and drops some. The table records fewer than 55,000 clones, 90% of them present only once. Between the trimmed V and J ends, which lost 8 bases and 4 bases, there was a span of 17 bases. The CDR3 contains 14 residues. In germline, CDR1 is ENHRY, CDR2 SYGVKD. This clone came up a few times. The sequence was obtained from a female donor in good health, enrolled as a control in a pregnancy study. Sequencing used peripheral blood, obtained in the second trimester of pregnancy. V and J are TRBV10-3 and TRBJ1-1; the D is unclear. The CDR3 spells CAIGSVAGFTEAFF. The DNA of the CDR3 is TGTGCCATCGGTTCGGTTGCGGGGTTCACTGAAGCTTTCTTT.